One and the same sample provided the 3 T cell receptor beta chains below, sequenced in a study of T-cell reconstitution after alpha-beta-depleted transplantation in children. Unique molecular identifiers featured in how the TCRbeta library was prepared. Via MiXCR, TCRdb re-called the PCR reads, giving one row per CDR3 protein. Altogether a few hundred thousand distinct CDR3 sequences are present, more than 20% being singletons, with the ten largest covering approximately 11%. This specimen was PBMCs, mostly from graft donor cells, taken 180 days after TCRalphabeta/CD19-depleted stem cell transplant. The receptors were gathered from a male patient younger than 18 who had a stem cell transplant for acute lymphoblastic leukemia, so the T cells may come from the graft donor.

This clonotype was counted only a few times. CDR3 amino acids: CASSVGTGGYTEAFF. Here the CDR3 DNA reads TGTGCCAGCAGCGTAGGAACAGGGGGGTACACTGAAGCTTTCTTT. This sequence joins TRBV9 and TRBJ1-1, with TRBD1 matching 8 bases. In germline, CDR1 is SGDLS, CDR2 YYNGEE. V gave up 0 bases and J gave up 3 bases; unmatched junction bases: 4. This CDR3 has 15 amino acids.

This chain uses TRBV7-9 with TRBJ2-2; D gene ambiguous. The CDR3 has 10 residues. The germline gives CDR1 SEHNR, CDR2 FQNEAQ (reference sequence). CDR3 sequence (DNA): TGTGCTTGCACCACCGGGGAGCTGTTTTTT. Its protein product is CACTTGELFF. Using reference TRBV7-9 and TRBJ2-2 for the parts outside the CDR3, the full variable domain is DTGVSQNPRHKITKRGQNVTFRCDPISEHNRLYWYRQTLGQGPEFLTYFQNEAQLEKSRLLSDRFSAERPKGSFSTLEIQRTEQGDSAMYLCACTTGELFFGEGSRLTVL.

The chain links TRBV7-3 to TRBJ2-3; D is possibly TRBD2 (6 bases). Per the germline V gene, CDR1 is SGHTA and CDR2 is FQGTGA. This CDR3 spans 18 amino acids. Trimming shortened V by 0 bases and J by 0 bases, and 16 bases separated the two germline ends. CDR3 sequence reads: CASSLTVMAGTSTDTQYF. Here the CDR3 DNA reads TGTGCCAGCAGCTTAACGGTTATGGCGGGAACTAGCACAGATACGCAGTATTTT.